The T cell receptor (beta chain) under discussion was sequenced for a study of blood T cell repertoires in COVID-19. At the level of the study: COVID-19 samples from acute and convalescent phases originated in the United States, Italy and Spain. PBMCs, B-cell-depleted T cells, or T cells were the source of the cDNA or gDNA that made up the material.

In the authors' workflow: For nucleated cells, counts were estimated from reference gene primer amplification. Here immunoSEQ multiplex PCR was the method, and the copy in TCRdb shows in-frame clones only, minus some. D and trimming come from the DNA, and the V and J calls and clone size come from that table. This sample has about 100,000 clones, with almost 80% found just once. The clonotype was recovered from a man in his 70s with active or convalescent COVID-19. Sequences were obtained from peripheral blood.

The CDR3 is CASSPQGPGETQYF. CDR3 in DNA: TGTGCCAGCAGCCCTCAGGGGCCGGGAGAGACCCAGTACTTC. The chain links TRBV7-9 to TRBJ2-5, with TRBD1 as a possible D gene (6 bases). Trimming removed 5 bases from V and 4 bases from J, with 14 bases in between. CDR1 is SEHNR, CDR2 FQNEAQ, per germline (reference sequence). The length of the CDR3 is 14 residues.